The TCR beta chain described here comes from a study of blood T cell repertoires in COVID-19. As for the study in general: Sites in the United States, Italy and Spain provided acute and convalescent COVID-19 samples.

Using immunoSEQ multiplex PCR, the repertoire was profiled, and TCRdb retains in-frame clones only, with some absent. The data hold about 210,000 clones, with about 81% observed a single time. This clone was seen only once. The specimen sequenced was peripheral blood. The receptor's source is a woman in her 70s with COVID-19, enrolled during active disease.

The CDR3 nucleotides are TGTGCCAGCAGCTCGCGGGTTGCCTACGAGCAGTACTTC. It translates to CASSSRVAYEQYF. J is TRBJ2-7 and V is TRBV7-2; D may be TRBD2 (5 bases). The length of the CDR3 is 13 residues. Trimming stripped 4 bases from V and 2 bases from J, with 9 bases between. Germline V gene sequence: CDR1 SGHTA, CDR2 FQGNSA.